The TCR beta chain under discussion was sequenced for a study of CD8 T cells in ankylosing spondylitis. TCRdb fed the 5' RACE reads into MiXCR, producing one record per CDR3 protein. The sample has about 400,000 distinct CDR3 sequences; 20% are singletons. V was clipped by 5 bases and J by 3 bases, with 11 bases between them. This CDR3 region has 14 residues. Per germline, CDR1 SEHNR and CDR2 FQNEAQ (reference sequence). The sequencing input was blood, either unsorted or a sorted T cell fraction (not recorded which). The clonotype was recovered from a male donor with ankylosing spondylitis or in good health (not recorded which). The genes are TRBV7-9 and TRBJ2-1; D is possibly TRBD1 (5 bases). CDR3 coding DNA: TGTGCCAGCAGCCAACGAGACAGCTACAATGAGCAGTTCTTC. It codes for CASSQRDSYNEQFF.